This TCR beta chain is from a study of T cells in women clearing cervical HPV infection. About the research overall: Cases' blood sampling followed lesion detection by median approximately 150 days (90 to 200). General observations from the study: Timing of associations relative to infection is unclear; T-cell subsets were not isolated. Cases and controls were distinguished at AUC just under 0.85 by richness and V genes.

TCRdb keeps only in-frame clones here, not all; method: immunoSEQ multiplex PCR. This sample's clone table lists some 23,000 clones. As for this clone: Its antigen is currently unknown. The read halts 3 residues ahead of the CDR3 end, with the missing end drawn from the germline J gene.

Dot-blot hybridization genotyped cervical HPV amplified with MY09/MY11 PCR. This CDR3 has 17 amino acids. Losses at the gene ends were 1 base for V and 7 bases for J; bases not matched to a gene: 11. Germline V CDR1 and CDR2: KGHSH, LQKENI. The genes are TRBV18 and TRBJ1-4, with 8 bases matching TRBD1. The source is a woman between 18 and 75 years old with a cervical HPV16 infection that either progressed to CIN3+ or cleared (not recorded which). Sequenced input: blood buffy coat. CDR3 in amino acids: CASSPLPTYRGSEKLFF. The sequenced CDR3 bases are TGTGCCAGCTCACCACTACCCACATACAGGGGGAGTGAAAAA.